Below, 5 T cell receptor beta chains from the same sample are listed, as sequenced in a study of vaccination effects on CD4 cells after COVID-19 (dated by TCRdb to between 2021 and 2022). After 10 days of culture, CD4+ T cells were isolated with the EasySep CD4+ T cell isolation kit. Each participant got two doses of an mRNA SARS-CoV-2 vaccine, either BNT162b2 or mRNA-1273. The method behind the library was the immunoSEQ multiplex PCR assay. TCRdb stores this immuneACCESS table with in-frame sequences only. Part of the clones is absent; in the studies checked, under half of the shortfall reflects unresolved V genes, and no reason is known for the rest. This sample gives about 73,000 clones in total; less than 75% of them show up just once. The top ten clonotypes cover around 2.1% of the sample. The antigens of these receptors remain unknown. The sequenced sample was CD4+ T cells from PBMCs cultured without peptide, obtained after COVID-19 vaccination. These receptors came from a human donor who received a COVID-19 vaccine.

The V and J genes are TRBV19 and TRBJ1-2; D remains ambiguous. CDR1 is LNHDA and CDR2 is SQIVND in the germline V gene (reference sequence). The V gene lost 2 bases and the J gene lost 3 bases, with 10 bases spanning the gap. The CDR3 runs 14 residues. The CDR3 spells CASSIQRADYGYTF. CDR3 in DNA: TGTGCCAGTAGTATACAGAGGGCCGACTATGGCTACACCTTC.

In this sample, this clone turned up once. This chain joins TRBV6-2 or TRBV6-3 and TRBJ1-2, with a possible D match to TRBD1 (5 bases). V lost 6 bases, J lost 3 bases, and 23 bases lay in between. The CDR3 consists of 17 residues. Germline CDR1 is MNHEY and CDR2 is SVGEGT. In DNA form, the CDR3 reads TGTGCCAGCAGCCACTCTTACCTTACGGGGGATCACTATGGCTACACCTTC. Translation gives CASSHSYLTGDHYGYTF.

Remarks on this clone: The same CDR3 can be traced to other DNA sequences in this sample. DNA for the CDR3: TGTGCCAGTAGTATCCCAGGGGATAGCAATCAGCCCCAGCATTTT. Amino acid sequence: CASSIPGDSNQPQHF. This chain connects TRBV19 to TRBJ1-5; tentative D call: TRBD1 (6 bases). Germline assignment: CDR1 LNHDA and CDR2 SQIVND (reference sequence). V shed 3 bases and J shed 0 bases, with 9 bases lying between them. This CDR3 is 15 amino acids long.

This sequence joins TRBV2 and TRBJ1-6; D is ambiguous. There are 15 residues in the CDR3. Germline V gene data show CDR1 as SNHLY and CDR2 as FYNNEI. Trimming took off 6 bases at V and 7 bases at J, with 16 bases between the two ends. The chain's CDR3 is CASRQRSLLNSPLHF. In DNA form, the CDR3 reads TGTGCCAGCAGGCAGAGATCCCTCCTCAATTCACCCCTCCACTTT.

This rearrangement joins TRBV12-5 to TRBJ1-1; TRBD1 matches 8 bases. The CDR3 spans 15 residues. With 5 bases clipped from V and 5 bases from J, the junction kept 10 bases outside the gene matches. Germline lookup yields CDR1 LGHNT and CDR2 FRNRAP. The CDR3, as DNA: TGTGCTAGTGGTCCCCAGACAGGGGTAAAAACTGAAGCTTTCTTT. Its translation is CASGPQTGVKTEAFF.